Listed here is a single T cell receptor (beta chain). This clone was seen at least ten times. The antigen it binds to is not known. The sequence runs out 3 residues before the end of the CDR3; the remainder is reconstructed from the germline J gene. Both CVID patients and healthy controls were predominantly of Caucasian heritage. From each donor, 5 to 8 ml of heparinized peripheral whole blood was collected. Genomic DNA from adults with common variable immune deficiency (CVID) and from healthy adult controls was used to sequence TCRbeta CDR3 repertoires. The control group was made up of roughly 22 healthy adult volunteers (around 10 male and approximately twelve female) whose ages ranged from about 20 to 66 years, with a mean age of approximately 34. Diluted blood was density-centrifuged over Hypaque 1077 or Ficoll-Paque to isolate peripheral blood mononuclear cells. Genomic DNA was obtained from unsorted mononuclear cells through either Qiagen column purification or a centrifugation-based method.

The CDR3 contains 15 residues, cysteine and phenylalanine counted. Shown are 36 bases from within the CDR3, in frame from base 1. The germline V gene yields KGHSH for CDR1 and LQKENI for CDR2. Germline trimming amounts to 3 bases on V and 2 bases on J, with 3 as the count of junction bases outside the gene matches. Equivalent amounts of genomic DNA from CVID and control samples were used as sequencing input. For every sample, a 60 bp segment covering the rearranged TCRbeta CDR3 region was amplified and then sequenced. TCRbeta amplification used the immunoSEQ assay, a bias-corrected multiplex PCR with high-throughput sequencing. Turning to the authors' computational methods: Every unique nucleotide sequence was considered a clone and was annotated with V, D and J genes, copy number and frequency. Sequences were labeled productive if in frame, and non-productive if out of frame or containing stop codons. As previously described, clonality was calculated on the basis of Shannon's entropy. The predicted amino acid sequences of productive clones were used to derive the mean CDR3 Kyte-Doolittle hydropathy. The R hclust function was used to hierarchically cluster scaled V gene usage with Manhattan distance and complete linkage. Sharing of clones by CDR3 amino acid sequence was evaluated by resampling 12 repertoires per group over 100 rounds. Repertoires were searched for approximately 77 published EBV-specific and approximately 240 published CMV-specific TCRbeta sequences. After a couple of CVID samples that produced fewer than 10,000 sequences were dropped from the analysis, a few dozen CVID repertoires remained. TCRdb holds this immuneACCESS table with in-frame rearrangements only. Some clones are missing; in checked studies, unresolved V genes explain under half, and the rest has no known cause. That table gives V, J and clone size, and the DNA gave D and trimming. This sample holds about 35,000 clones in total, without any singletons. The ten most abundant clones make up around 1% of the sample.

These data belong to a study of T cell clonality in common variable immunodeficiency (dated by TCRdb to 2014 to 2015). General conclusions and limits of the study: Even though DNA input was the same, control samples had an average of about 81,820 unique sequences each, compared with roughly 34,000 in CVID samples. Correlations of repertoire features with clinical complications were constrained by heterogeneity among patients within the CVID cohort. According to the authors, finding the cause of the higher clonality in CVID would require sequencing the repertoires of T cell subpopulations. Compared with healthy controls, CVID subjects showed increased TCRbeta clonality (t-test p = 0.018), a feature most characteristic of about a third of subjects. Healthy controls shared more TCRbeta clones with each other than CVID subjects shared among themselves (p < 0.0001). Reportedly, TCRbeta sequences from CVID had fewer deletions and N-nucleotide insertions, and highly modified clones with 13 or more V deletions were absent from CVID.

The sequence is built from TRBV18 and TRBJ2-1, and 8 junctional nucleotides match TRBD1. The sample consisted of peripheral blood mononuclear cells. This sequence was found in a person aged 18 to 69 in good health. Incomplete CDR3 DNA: TGTGCCAGCTCACCCGGACAGGGACCCTACAATGAG. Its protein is CASSPGQGPYNE. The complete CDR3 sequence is CASSPGQGPYNEQFF.